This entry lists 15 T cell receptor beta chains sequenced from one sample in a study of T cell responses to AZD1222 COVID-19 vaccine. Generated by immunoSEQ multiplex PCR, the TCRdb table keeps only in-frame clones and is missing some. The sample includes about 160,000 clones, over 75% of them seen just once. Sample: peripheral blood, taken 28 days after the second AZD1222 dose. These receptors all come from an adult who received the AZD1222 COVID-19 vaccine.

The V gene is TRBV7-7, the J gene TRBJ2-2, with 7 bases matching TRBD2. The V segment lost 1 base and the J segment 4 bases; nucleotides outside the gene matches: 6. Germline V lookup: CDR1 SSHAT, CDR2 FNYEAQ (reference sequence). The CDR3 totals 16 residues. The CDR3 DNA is TGTGCCAGCAGCTTAGGTGTGGGAGGGCCCACCGGGGAGCTGTTTTTT. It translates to CASSLGVGGPTGELFF.

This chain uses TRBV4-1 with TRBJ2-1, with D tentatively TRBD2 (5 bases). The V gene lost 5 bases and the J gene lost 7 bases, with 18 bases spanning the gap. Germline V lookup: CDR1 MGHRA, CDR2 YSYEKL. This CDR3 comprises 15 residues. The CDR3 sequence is CASSVSRGSLNEQFF. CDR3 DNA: TGCGCCAGCAGCGTCTCACGGGGTAGTTTAAATGAGCAGTTCTTC.

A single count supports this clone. The DNA for the CDR3 is TGCAGCGTTCCCAGCGGGAGGGCCGATACGCAGTATTTT. This encodes CSVPSGRADTQYF. This chain links TRBV29-1 with TRBJ2-3; 10 positions match TRBD2. With 5 bases clipped from V and 6 bases from J, the junction kept 5 bases outside the gene matches. The CDR3 is 13 amino acids. The germline CDR1 and CDR2 sequences are SQVTM and ANQGSEA.

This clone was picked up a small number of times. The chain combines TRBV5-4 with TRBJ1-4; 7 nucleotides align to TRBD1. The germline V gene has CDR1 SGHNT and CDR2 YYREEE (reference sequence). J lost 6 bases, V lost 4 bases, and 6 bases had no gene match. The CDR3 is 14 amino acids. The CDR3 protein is CASSQLDRDEKLFF. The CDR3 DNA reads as TGTGCCAGCAGCCAATTAGACAGGGATGAAAAACTGTTTTTT.

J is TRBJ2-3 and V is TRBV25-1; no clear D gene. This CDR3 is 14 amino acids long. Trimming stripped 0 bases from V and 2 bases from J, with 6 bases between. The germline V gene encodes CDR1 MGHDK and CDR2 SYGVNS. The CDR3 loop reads CASSEYIVTDTQYF. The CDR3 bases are TGTGCCAGCAGTGAATATATAGTCACAGATACGCAGTATTTT.

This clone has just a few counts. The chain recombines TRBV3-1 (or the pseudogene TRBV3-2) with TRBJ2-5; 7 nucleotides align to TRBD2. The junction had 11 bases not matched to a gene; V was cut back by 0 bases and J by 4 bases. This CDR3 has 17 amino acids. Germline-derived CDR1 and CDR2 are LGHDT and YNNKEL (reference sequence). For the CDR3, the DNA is TGTGCCAGCAGCCAAGATCTTATGGCGGGAGTAGGAGAGACCCAGTACTTC. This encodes CASSQDLMAGVGETQYF.

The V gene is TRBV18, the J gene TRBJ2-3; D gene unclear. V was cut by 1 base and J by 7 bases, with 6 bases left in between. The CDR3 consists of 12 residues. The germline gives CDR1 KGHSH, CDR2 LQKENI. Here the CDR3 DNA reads TGTGCCAGCTCACCACAGGCCCATACGCAGTATTTT. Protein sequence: CASSPQAHTQYF.

The CDR3: CASLESNTGELFF. CDR3 DNA sequence: TGTGCCAGCTTAGAGTCGAACACCGGGGAGCTGTTTTTT. The chain is built from TRBV12-3 or TRBV12-4 and TRBJ2-2; no definite D call. This CDR3 region has 13 residues. Trimming cost V 8 bases and J 0 bases, with 7 bases left between them.

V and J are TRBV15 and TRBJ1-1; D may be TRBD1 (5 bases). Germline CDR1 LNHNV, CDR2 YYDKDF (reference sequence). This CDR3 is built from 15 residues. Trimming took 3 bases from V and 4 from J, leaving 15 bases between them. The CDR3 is CATSRNRNAGTEAFF. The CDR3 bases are TGTGCCACCAGCAGGAACAGGAACGCGGGCACTGAAGCTTTCTTT.

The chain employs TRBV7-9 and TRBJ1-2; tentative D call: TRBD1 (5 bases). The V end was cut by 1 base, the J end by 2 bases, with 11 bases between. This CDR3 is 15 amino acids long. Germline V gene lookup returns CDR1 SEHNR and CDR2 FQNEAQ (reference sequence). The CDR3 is CASSLGQGNNYGYTF. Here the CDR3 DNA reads TGTGCCAGCAGCTTAGGGCAGGGAAACAACTATGGCTACACCTTC.

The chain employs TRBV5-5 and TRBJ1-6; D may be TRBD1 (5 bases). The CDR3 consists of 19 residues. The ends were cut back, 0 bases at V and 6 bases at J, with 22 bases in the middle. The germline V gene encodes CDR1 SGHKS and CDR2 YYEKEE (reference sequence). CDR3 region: CASSLDGPLSIQGNSPLHF. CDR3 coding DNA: TGTGCCAGCAGCTTGGATGGGCCGTTAAGTATCCAGGGTAATTCACCCCTCCACTTT.

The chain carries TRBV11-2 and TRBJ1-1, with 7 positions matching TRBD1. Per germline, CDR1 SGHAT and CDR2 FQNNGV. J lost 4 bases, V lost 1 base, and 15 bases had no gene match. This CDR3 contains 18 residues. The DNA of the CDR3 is TGTGCCAGCAGCTTAGTCCCGCCTAGGCCAGGGGGGGGCACTGAAGCTTTCTTT. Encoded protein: CASSLVPPRPGGGTEAFF.

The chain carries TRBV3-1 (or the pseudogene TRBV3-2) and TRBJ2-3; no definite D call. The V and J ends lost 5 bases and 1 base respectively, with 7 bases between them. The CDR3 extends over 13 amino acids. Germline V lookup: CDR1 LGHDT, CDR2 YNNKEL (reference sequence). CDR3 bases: TGTGCCAGCAGCGGACCTGGCACAGATACGCAGTATTTT. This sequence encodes CASSGPGTDTQYF.

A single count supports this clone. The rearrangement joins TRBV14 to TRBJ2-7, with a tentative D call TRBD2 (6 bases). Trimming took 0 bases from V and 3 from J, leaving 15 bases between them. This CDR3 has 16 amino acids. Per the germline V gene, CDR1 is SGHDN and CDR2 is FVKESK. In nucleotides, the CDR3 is TGTGCCAGCAGCCAAGATCGGGGGATCTCAAACTACGAGCAGTACTTC. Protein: CASSQDRGISNYEQYF.

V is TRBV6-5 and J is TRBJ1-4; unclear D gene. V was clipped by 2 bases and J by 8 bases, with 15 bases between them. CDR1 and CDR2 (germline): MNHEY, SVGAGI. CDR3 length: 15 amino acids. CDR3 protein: CASSYGSLMGEKLFF. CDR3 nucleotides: TGTGCCAGCAGTTACGGGAGCCTAATGGGCGAAAAACTGTTTTTT.